These 28 T cell receptor beta chains were sequenced from one sample in a study of CD8 T cells in ankylosing spondylitis. Study-wide findings and caveats: Among TCR beta sequences, a motif of eight or nine highly homologous variants appeared characteristic of ankylosing spondylitis blood.

No cognate antigen is known for these TCRs. TCRdb independently ran MiXCR on the 5' RACE reads; one entry per CDR3 protein. Of 750,000 to 850,000 distinct CDR3 sequences listed, around 11% were seen once; the top ten hold about 0.49%. Specimen: blood, either unsorted or a sorted T cell fraction (not recorded which). These receptors were obtained from a male donor with ankylosing spondylitis.

In its sample, this clonotype was seen many times. The chain joins TRBV5-1 to TRBJ1-2; 7 bases are a match to TRBD1. Trimming took 0 bases from V and 7 from J; bases not matched to a gene: 9. The CDR3 contains 15 residues. From germline, CDR1 is SGHRS and CDR2 YFSETQ. In nucleotides, the CDR3 is TGCGCCAGCAGCTTGGAAGGGACAGAGGGTCGTGGCTACACCTTC. Protein: CASSLEGTEGRGYTF.

This chain links TRBV9 with TRBJ2-3; D remains ambiguous. V lost 1 base and J lost 0, with 6 bases in between. The CDR3 extends over 14 amino acids. Germline CDR1 SGDLS, CDR2 YYNGEE. CDR3 loop: CASSVLPSTDTQYF. CDR3 in DNA: TGTGCCAGCAGCGTACTGCCAAGCACAGATACGCAGTATTTT.

This clonotype was found a few times. J is TRBJ2-2 and V is TRBV6-5, with 8 bases matching TRBD2. Germline CDR1 reads MNHEY; CDR2 reads SVGAGI. Trimming at V came to 4 bases and at J to 8 bases, leaving 9 bases not matched to a gene. The CDR3 spans 15 residues. CDR3 sequence: CASSFYGGGPGELFF. The CDR3 DNA follows: TGTGCCAGCAGTTTCTACGGGGGGGGCCCAGGGGAGCTGTTTTTT.

The CDR3 sequence: CASSPPGAAQGDYEQYF. Written as DNA, the CDR3 is TGTGCCAGCTCACCGCCCGGCGCTGCACAGGGGGACTACGAGCAGTACTTC. This rearrangement joins TRBV18 to TRBJ2-7, with 8 nucleotides matching TRBD1. This CDR3 has 17 amino acids. V lost 3 bases and J lost 3; bases outside the gene matches: 13. Per germline, CDR1 KGHSH and CDR2 LQKENI.

This clonotype was seen only a few times. The V gene is TRBV6-4, the J gene TRBJ1-2; 7 bases are shared with TRBD1. The V gene's germline CDR1 is MRHNA and CDR2 SNTAGT. This CDR3 spans 13 amino acids. V lost 3 bases to trimming and J lost 7 bases; unmatched junction nucleotides: 5. CDR3 loop: CASSDYRGGGYTF. DNA for the CDR3: TGTGCCAGCAGTGATTACAGGGGAGGTGGCTACACCTTC.

This clonotype has only a few counts. The V call is TRBV20-1, the J call TRBJ2-3, with D perhaps TRBD1 (6 bases). This CDR3 has 13 amino acids. Germline CDR1 is DFQATT and CDR2 is SNEGSKA (reference sequence). Trimming stripped 6 bases from V and 0 bases from J, with 10 bases between. Here the CDR3 reads CSAFGQSTDTQYF. Written as DNA, the CDR3 is TGCAGTGCCTTCGGACAGAGCACAGATACGCAGTATTTT.

The chain employs TRBV7-2 and TRBJ1-2, with TRBD1 identical over 8 bases. This CDR3 spans 14 amino acids. The germline V gene encodes CDR1 SGHTA and CDR2 FQGNSA. V lost 5 bases to trimming and J lost 5 bases; unmatched junction nucleotides: 7. The DNA for the CDR3 is TGTGCCAGCAGCCCTGGACAGGGAAGGTATGGCTACACCTTC. The encoded protein is CASSPGQGRYGYTF.

This sequence joins TRBV20-1 and TRBJ2-3; 10 nucleotides match TRBD2. The CDR3 consists of 13 residues. CDR1 and CDR2 (germline): DFQATT, SNEGSKA (reference sequence). Trimming at V came to 7 bases and at J to 2 bases, leaving 3 bases not matched to a gene. DNA of the CDR3: TGCAGTGAAGCGGGAGGGAACACAGATACGCAGTATTTT. Encoded protein: CSEAGGNTDTQYF.

In this sample, this clonotype turned up many times. The chain employs TRBV6-1 and TRBJ2-6; D possibly corresponds to TRBD1 (6 bases). The germline gives CDR1 MNHNS, CDR2 SASEGT. The V end was cut by 5 bases, the J end by 4 bases, with 12 bases between. CDR3 length: 15 amino acids. Written as DNA, the CDR3 is TGTGCCAGCAGTAAACAGGGTTCGGGGGCCAACGTCCTGACTTTC. Encoded protein: CASSKQGSGANVLTF.

This clonotype turned up a few times. V is TRBV29-1 and J is TRBJ2-3, with 10 bases aligning to TRBD2. The germline V gene has CDR1 SQVTM and CDR2 ANQGSEA. Germline trimming cut 7 bases from V and 1 base from J; bases unmatched to any gene: 14. The CDR3 sequence is 17 residues long. The CDR3 coding sequence is TGCAGCGCCGAGGGGCTAGCGGGAGCCGGCGGCACAGATACGCAGTATTTT. Translated: CSAEGLAGAGGTDTQYF.

This clonotype has just a few counts. The chain uses TRBV5-5 and TRBJ1-6; 12 bases align to TRBD1. Trimming cost V 4 bases and J 8 bases; bases outside gene matches: 7. The V gene's germline CDR1 is SGHKS and CDR2 YYEKEE (reference sequence). This CDR3 spans 16 amino acids. The CDR3 spells CASSLGTGGGYSPLHF. The CDR3 nucleotides are TGTGCCAGCAGCCTTGGGACAGGGGGCGGTTATTCACCCCTCCACTTT.

This clonotype turned up a few times. The chain combines TRBV25-1 with TRBJ2-4; no clear D. The V gene's germline CDR1 is MGHDK and CDR2 SYGVNS. The CDR3 is made up of 14 amino acids. Trimming cost V 2 bases and J 1 base, with 6 bases left between them. The CDR3: CASSEGDAKNIQYF. The CDR3 bases are TGTGCCAGCAGTGAAGGGGATGCCAAAAACATTCAGTACTTC.

This clonotype was recorded many times. The chain carries TRBV20-1 and TRBJ1-5; D is undetermined. CDR3 length: 15 residues. The ends were cut back, 3 bases at V and 0 bases at J, with 12 bases in the middle. Germline-derived CDR1 and CDR2 are DFQATT and SNEGSKA (reference sequence). CDR3 bases: TGCAGTGCTAGTCGGGGATTCTATAGCAATCAGCCCCAGCATTTT. Residues: CSASRGFYSNQPQHF.

The V call is TRBV12-3 or TRBV12-4, the J call TRBJ1-2; D gene ambiguous. CDR3 length: 13 amino acids. The V end was cut by 5 bases, the J end by 8 bases, with 15 bases between. The CDR3 spells CASSPAQVGGYTF. The DNA of the CDR3 is TGTGCCAGCAGTCCGGCCCAGGTCGGCGGCTACACCTTC.

The genes are TRBV4-2 and TRBJ2-1, with D possibly matching TRBD2 (6 bases). CDR3 length: 16 amino acids. Trimming took off 4 bases at V and 7 bases at J, with 20 bases between the two ends. Germline values: CDR1 LGHNA, CDR2 YNFKEQ. The CDR3 nucleotides read TGTGCCAGCAGCCTGCCTGGACCAGCGGGCGAGAATGAGCAGTTCTTC. This translates into CASSLPGPAGENEQFF.

The chain employs TRBV20-1 and TRBJ2-1; the match to TRBD2 covers 11 bases. The CDR3 length is 17 residues. V was pared by 2 bases and J by 2 bases, with 8 bases of the junction left unmatched. The germline V gene has CDR1 DFQATT and CDR2 SNEGSKA (reference sequence). The CDR3 DNA reads as TGCAGTGCTAGAAGTTGGGCTAGCGGGAGGCCCTACAATGAGCAGTTCTTC. It yields the protein CSARSWASGRPYNEQFF.

V gene TRBV15 combines with J gene TRBJ2-5, with D tentatively TRBD2 (6 bases). Germline V gives CDR1 LNHNV, CDR2 YYDKDF (reference sequence). The V end was cut by 3 bases, the J end by 2 bases, with 7 bases between. The CDR3 has 13 residues. The CDR3 DNA reads TGTGCCACCAGCAGCGGACTACAAGAGACCCAGTACTTC. Its protein product is CATSSGLQETQYF.

The CDR3 loop reads CSASGQGGWTEAFF. The DNA of the CDR3 is TGCAGTGCTAGCGGACAGGGCGGGTGGACTGAAGCTTTCTTT. The chain has TRBV20-1 and TRBJ1-1; 8 bases map to TRBD1. The CDR3 has 14 amino acids. J was trimmed by 5 bases and V by 3 bases; bases with no gene match: 8. From germline, CDR1 is DFQATT and CDR2 SNEGSKA (reference sequence).

The rearrangement joins TRBV5-1 to TRBJ2-7; no reliable D call. Germline values: CDR1 SGHRS, CDR2 YFSETQ. Deletions cut 4 bases from V and 4 bases from J, with 15 bases between. The CDR3 totals 14 residues. The CDR3 DNA reads TGCGCCAGCAGCCGCCCGTCGATGGGGTACGAGCAGTACTTC. Amino acid sequence: CASSRPSMGYEQYF.

This clonotype has a handful of counts. The chain is built from TRBV6-2 or TRBV6-3 and TRBJ2-1; either TRBD1 or TRBD2 may fit D (5 bases each). There are 16 residues in the CDR3. Trimming took off 0 bases at V and 2 bases at J, with 11 bases between the two ends. CDR1 MNHEY and CDR2 SVGEGT come from the germline V gene. The CDR3 loop is CASSYSSRDPYNEQFF. CDR3 sequence (DNA): TGTGCCAGCAGTTACTCGAGTAGGGACCCCTACAATGAGCAGTTCTTC.

The CDR3 coding sequence is TGCAGTGCTAGTTTGGGCAACATGAACACTGAAGCTTTCTTT. Translating gives CSASLGNMNTEAFF. V is TRBV20-1 and J is TRBJ1-1; D remains ambiguous. V lost 3 bases and J 0 bases, leaving 11 bases between the germline ends. Per the germline V gene, CDR1 is DFQATT and CDR2 is SNEGSKA (reference sequence). This CDR3 has 14 residues.

Points on this clonotype: A read error may account for a junction end that differs from germline. The CDR3 DNA sequence: TGCAGTGCTAGTTTATGGGAGAACCAGTACTTC. Its translation is CSASLWENQYF. The V call is TRBV20-1, the J call TRBJ2-5; TRBD2 might be the D (5 bases). Germline CDR1 reads DFQATT; CDR2 reads SNEGSKA (reference sequence). This CDR3 has 11 residues.

This sequence joins TRBV20-1 and TRBJ2-2; 11 nucleotides match TRBD1. The germline V gene has CDR1 DFQATT and CDR2 SNEGSKA (reference sequence). The CDR3 loop spans 17 amino acids. The junction had 8 bases not matched to a gene; V was cut back by 0 bases and J by 5 bases. For the CDR3, the DNA is TGCAGTGCTAGAGATTGGAGGGGACAGGGGGTAACCGGGGAGCTGTTTTTT. Translation gives CSARDWRGQGVTGELFF.

This chain joins TRBV4-3 and TRBJ1-2; no firm D call. Germline V lookup: CDR1 LGHNA, CDR2 YSLEER. V was clipped by 1 base and J by 0 bases, with 12 bases between them. The CDR3 totals 16 residues. CDR3 bases: TGCGCCAGCAGCCAAGTATCCGGCGAAGCTAACTATGGCTACACCTTC. It is translated as CASSQVSGEANYGYTF.

This clonotype was detected only a few times. The J gene is TRBJ1-4, the V gene TRBV20-1; the D gene is possibly TRBD1 (6 bases). Trimming left V 3 bases short and J 6 bases short, with 17 bases between. The CDR3 contains 15 residues. Germline values: CDR1 DFQATT, CDR2 SNEGSKA (reference sequence). The CDR3 spells CSASSGGGDDEKLFF. In nucleotides, the CDR3 is TGCAGTGCTAGTTCAGGAGGGGGGGACGATGAAAAACTGTTTTTT.

This rearrangement joins TRBV7-8 to TRBJ1-2; unclear D gene. Germline V gives CDR1 SGHVS, CDR2 FQNEAQ. The CDR3 sequence is 16 residues long. V shed 3 bases and J shed 2 bases, with 16 bases lying between them. This CDR3 reads CASSLGGNDWNYGYTF. In DNA, the CDR3 is TGTGCCAGCAGCTTGGGAGGTAACGATTGGAACTATGGCTACACCTTC.

V and J are TRBV28 and TRBJ2-5, with D uncertain. The V and J ends lost 6 bases and 5 bases respectively, with 19 bases between them. Looked up from germline, CDR1 is MDHEN and CDR2 is SYDVKM. CDR3 length equals 15 residues. CDR3 nucleotide sequence: TGTGCCAGCAGCGGGTGGGGTATCCAAATGGAGACCCAGTACTTC. Its protein product is CASSGWGIQMETQYF.

Ten or more counts support this clonotype. The chain uses TRBV4-3 and TRBJ2-5, with D unclear. Trimming shortened V by 1 base and J by 2 bases, and 5 bases separated the two germline ends. The CDR3 length is 13 residues. Germline CDR1 and CDR2: LGHNA and YSLEER. The DNA for the CDR3 is TGCGCCAGCAGCCAAGCCCCTCAAGAGACCCAGTACTTC. This translates into CASSQAPQETQYF.